This TCR beta chain was recorded in a study of T cells in Graves' hyperthyroidism and ophthalmopathy. Germline assignment: CDR1 SQVTM and CDR2 ANQGSEA. The CDR3 consists of 12 residues. The V gene lost 4 bases and the J gene lost 7 bases, with 13 bases spanning the gap. This clonotype was picked up many times. Regions amplified from RNA transcripts were the TCR beta CDR3 regions. During a first-round RT-PCR of the TCR CDR3, the HTBI primer set was used. Using its own MiXCR run on the multiplex PCR reads, TCRdb lists one record per CDR3 protein. This sample has about 350,000 distinct CDR3 sequences; around a sixth occur once, and the top ten carry about 14%.

The receptor comes from a woman in her thirties or forties with Graves' ophthalmopathy. The chain is built from TRBV29-1 and TRBJ1-1; the D gene is possibly TRBD1 (6 bases). Sequencing used blood. The chain's CDR3 is CSVVGGLGEAFF. The CDR3 nucleotides read TGCAGCGTTGTTGGGGGGCTGGGTGAAGCTTTCTTT.